This record looks at one TCR beta chain sequence and its context. Its antigen is unidentified. This record comes from a study of blood T cells in healthy people across ages. Study observations and caveats: PBMCs were not sorted, which prevented a conclusive comparison of naive versus antigen-experienced cells.

There are 14 residues in the CDR3. The germline CDR1 and CDR2 sequences are SGDLS and YYNGEE. V gave up 5 bases and J gave up 5 bases, with 15 bases separating them. Then a second PCR, running about 6 to 11 cycles, was carried out with a sample-barcoded 5' primer and a J-beta primer mix. TCRdb redid the calling of the 5' RACE reads with MiXCR, one entry per CDR3 protein. The table has about 930,000 distinct CDR3 sequences, 29% seen once. In addition, the sample was reused for a study of T cells of mothers and their children.

The sequence was obtained from a woman in her thirties or forties in good health. Sequencing used blood. The chain employs TRBV9 and TRBJ2-3; no firm D call. The CDR3 here is CASSRTANRDTQYF. CDR3 sequence (DNA): TGTGCCAGCAGTCGCACGGCGAATAGAGATACGCAGTATTTT.